The 14 T cell receptor beta chains below all came from one sample that was sequenced in a study of blood T cell repertoires in COVID-19 (dated by TCRdb to between 2020 and 2021). The library was made by the immunoSEQ multiplex PCR assay. As stored in TCRdb, this immuneACCESS dataset retains in-frame rearrangements with V and J assigned. A fraction of the clones does not appear; measured against another copy, unresolved V genes explain less than half of the discrepancy, and the remainder lacks a known reason. For this sample there are a few hundred thousand clones; around 90% appear just once. The ten most abundant clones make up approximately 7.5% of the sample. Material for sequencing was peripheral blood. The origin of the receptors is a woman under 40 with COVID-19, enrolled during active disease.

CDR3 coding DNA: TGTGCCAGCAGCAAACGACTAGCGGGAGGGAATGGTTGGAACACCGGGGAGCTGTTTTTT. It is translated as CASSKRLAGGNGWNTGELFF. The V call is TRBV21-1, the J call TRBJ2-2; the table calls TRBD2, which could not be checked here. TRBV21-1 is recorded as a pseudogene. The CDR3 is made up of 20 amino acids.

This chain uses TRBV6-5 with TRBJ1-1, with D maybe TRBD1 (6 bases). In germline, CDR1 is MNHEY, CDR2 SVGAGI. Trimming took 6 bases from V and 0 from J, leaving 8 bases between them. The length of the CDR3 is 13 residues. Here the CDR3 DNA reads TGTGCCAGCAGGGACAGCATGAACACTGAAGCTTTCTTT. It translates to CASRDSMNTEAFF.

The chain uses TRBV7-3 and TRBJ2-7, with 8 bases aligning to TRBD1. From germline, CDR1 is SGHTA and CDR2 FQGTGA. After removal of 7 bases from V and 3 bases from J, the junction contained 11 bases not matched to a gene. The CDR3 sequence is 15 residues long. The CDR3 spells CASTLGPGQVYEQYF. The CDR3 coding sequence is TGTGCCAGCACCCTAGGGCCGGGACAGGTCTACGAGCAGTACTTC. Full variable domain (remainder filled in from reference TRBV7-3 and TRBJ2-7): GAGVSQTPSNKVTEKGKYVELRCDPISGHTALYWYRQSLGQGPEFLIYFQGTGAADDSGLPNDRFFAVRPEGSVSTLKIQRTERGDSAVYLCASTLGPGQVYEQYFGPGTRLTVT.

The chain carries TRBV7-8 and TRBJ2-5, with TRBD1 matching over 8 bases. The length of the CDR3 is 14 residues. The germline gives CDR1 SGHVS, CDR2 FQNEAQ. With V trimmed by 2 bases and J by 5 bases, 4 bases remained unmatched. The CDR3, as DNA: TGTGCCAGCAGCTTACCAGGGGGCGAGGAGACCCAGTACTTC. It encodes CASSLPGGEETQYF.

The J gene is TRBJ2-1, the V gene TRBV6-2 or TRBV6-3, with TRBD2 matching 9 bases. Germline CDR1 MNHEY, CDR2 SVGEGT. This CDR3 is built from 17 residues. Trimming took 0 bases from V and 5 from J; bases not matched to a gene: 8. The CDR3 nucleotides are TGTGCCAGCAGTTACTCGATTCTAGCGGGATCTCACAATGAGCAGTTCTTC. It is translated as CASSYSILAGSHNEQFF.

This clone was counted a single time. This chain joins TRBV4-3 and TRBJ1-4, with 8 bases aligning to TRBD1. The trim removed 2 bases at V and 4 bases at J, leaving 3 bases unmatched. Germline V gene data show CDR1 as LGHNA and CDR2 as YSLEER. The CDR3 totals 15 residues. CDR3 amino acids: CASSQSTGVNEKLFF. In DNA, the CDR3 is TGCGCCAGCAGCCAATCGACAGGGGTTAATGAAAAACTGTTTTTT.

This rearrangement joins TRBV4-3 to TRBJ1-6; 8 nucleotides line up with TRBD1. V shed 4 bases, J shed 6 bases, and the junction held 2 bases outside the gene matches. CDR3 length equals 14 residues. Per germline, CDR1 LGHNA and CDR2 YSLEER. CDR3 loop: CASSRDRGNSPLHF. The CDR3 DNA sequence: TGCGCCAGCAGCCGAGACAGGGGTAATTCACCCCTCCACTTT.

The chain carries TRBV11-2 and TRBJ2-7; 9 bases line up with TRBD2. CDR3 size: 16 residues. The V segment lost 2 bases and the J segment 5 bases; nucleotides outside the gene matches: 10. Germline V gene lookup returns CDR1 SGHAT and CDR2 FQNNGV. CDR3 protein: CASSLTPGLANDEQYF. Here the CDR3 DNA reads TGTGCCAGCAGCTTAACGCCGGGACTAGCTAACGACGAGCAGTACTTC.

The J gene is TRBJ1-4, the V gene TRBV28; TRBD1 matches at 8 bases. Germline V gene data show CDR1 as MDHEN and CDR2 as SYDVKM. The ends lost 3 bases at V and 3 bases at J; junction bases unmatched: 9. CDR3 length: 17 amino acids. CDR3 coding DNA: TGTGCCAGCAGTTTTGTACGCAGGGGGCTGGCTAATGAAAAACTGTTTTTT. It translates to CASSFVRRGLANEKLFF. The whole variable domain, filled in from reference TRBV28 and TRBJ1-4, reads DVKVTQSSRYLVKRTGEKVFLECVQDMDHENMFWYRQDPGLGLRLIYFSYDVKMKEKGDIPEGYSVSREKKERFSLILESASTNQTSMYLCASSFVRRGLANEKLFFGSGTQLSVL.

The chain employs TRBV2 and TRBJ1-1; D possibly corresponds to TRBD1 (5 bases). The CDR3 loop spans 13 amino acids. V was trimmed by 6 bases and J by 1 base, leaving 9 bases between them. From germline, CDR1 is SNHLY and CDR2 FYNNEI. The DNA of the CDR3 is TGTGCCAGCAGGGGGGGAGAGAACACTGAAGCTTTCTTT. Amino acids: CASRGGENTEAFF.

The chain links TRBV30 to TRBJ1-6, with TRBD1 as a possible D gene (5 bases). V was clipped by 4 bases and J by 6 bases, with 16 bases between them. The length of the CDR3 is 15 residues. In germline, CDR1 is GTSNPN, CDR2 SVGIG (reference sequence). The CDR3 DNA reads as TGTGCCTGGACCCCAGCGGGACCGGCTAATTCACCCCTCCACTTT. Translated: CAWTPAGPANSPLHF. Full variable domain (remainder filled in from reference TRBV30 and TRBJ1-6): SQTIHQWPATLVQPVGSPLSLECTVEGTSNPNLYWYRQAAGRGLQLLFYSVGIGQISSEVPQNLSASRPQDRQFILSSKKLLLSDSGFYLCAWTPAGPANSPLHFGNGTRLTVT.

This clone was observed a single time. CDR3 nucleotide sequence: TGTGCCAGCAGCTTAGGGCAGGGTTGGCGCGAGCAGTACTTC. Encoded protein: CASSLGQGWREQYF. V usage is TRBV7-2 and J usage is TRBJ2-7, with D possibly being TRBD1 (5 bases). The V gene lost 1 base and the J gene lost 6 bases, with 13 bases spanning the gap. This CDR3 region has 14 residues. Germline CDR1 and CDR2: SGHTA and FQGNSA.

The chain combines TRBV24-1 with TRBJ2-1, with D maybe TRBD1 (6 bases). CDR3 length: 15 residues. Germline values: CDR1 KGHDR, CDR2 SFDVKD. With 6 bases removed from V and 9 bases from J, the gap between germline ends came to 20 bases. The CDR3 coding sequence is TGTGCCACCAGTCCTCTGGACAGCGGTCGTGGTGAGCAGTTCTTC. Its protein is CATSPLDSGRGEQFF.

The gene calls are TRBV6-5 and TRBJ2-1; possibly TRBD2 for D (6 bases). Looked up from germline, CDR1 is MNHEY and CDR2 is SVGAGI. The CDR3 is 14 amino acids. With 3 bases removed from V and 5 bases from J, the gap between germline ends came to 11 bases. CDR3 coding DNA: TGTGCCAGCAGTTATTCGACTAGACACAATGAGCAGTTCTTC. Translation gives CASSYSTRHNEQFF.